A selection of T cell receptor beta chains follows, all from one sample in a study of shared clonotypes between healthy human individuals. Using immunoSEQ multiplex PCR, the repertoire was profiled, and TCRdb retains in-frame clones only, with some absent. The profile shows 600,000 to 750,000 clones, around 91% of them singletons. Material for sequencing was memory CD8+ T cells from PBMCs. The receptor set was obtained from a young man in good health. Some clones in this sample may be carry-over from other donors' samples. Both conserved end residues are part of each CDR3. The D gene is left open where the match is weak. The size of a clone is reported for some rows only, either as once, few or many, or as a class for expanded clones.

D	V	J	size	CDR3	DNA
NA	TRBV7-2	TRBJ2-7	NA	CASSLLPGGTYEQYF	TGTGCCAGCAGCTTACTCCCAGGGGGGACCTACGAGCAGTACTTC
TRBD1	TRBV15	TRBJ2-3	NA	CATSRDREQGASTDTQYF	TGTGCCACCAGCAGAGATCGGGAACAGGGGGCTAGCACAGATACGCAGTATTTT
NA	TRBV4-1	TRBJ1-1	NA	CASNKLGGNTEAFF	TGCGCCAGCAACAAACTCGGGGGTAACACTGAAGCTTTCTTT
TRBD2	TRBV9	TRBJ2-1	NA	CASSLLAEPYNEQFF	TGTGCCAGCAGCTTACTAGCGGAACCCTACAATGAGCAGTTCTTC
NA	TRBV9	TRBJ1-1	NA	CASSVVAGGGTEAFF	TGTGCCAGCAGCGTAGTGGCAGGCGGAGGCACTGAAGCTTTCTTT
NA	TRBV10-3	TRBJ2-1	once	CAITGGQGLYNEQFF	TGTGCCATCACCGGCGGCCAGGGCCTCTACAATGAGCAGTTCTTC
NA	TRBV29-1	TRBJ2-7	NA	CSAGTPNYEQYF	TGCAGCGCTGGGACACCCAACTACGAGCAGTACTTC
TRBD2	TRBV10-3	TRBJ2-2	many	CAIRGTTVSGELFF	TGTGCCATCAGGGGGACTACGGTGAGCGGGGAGCTGTTTTTT
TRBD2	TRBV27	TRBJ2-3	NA	CASSQTSGADTQYF	TGTGCCAGCAGTCAGACTAGCGGGGCAGATACGCAGTATTTT
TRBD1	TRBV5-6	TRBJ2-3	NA	CASSPRFGRGPDTQYF	TGTGCCAGCAGCCCCCGTTTCGGCAGGGGGCCAGATACGCAGTATTTT
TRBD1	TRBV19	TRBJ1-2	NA	CASSIDRDRPNYGYTF	TGTGCCAGTAGTATAGATCGGGACAGGCCGAACTATGGCTACACCTTC
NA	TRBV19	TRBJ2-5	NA	CASSIGGPPRAETQYF	TGTGCCAGTAGTATTGGGGGTCCACCTAGGGCAGAGACCCAGTACTTC
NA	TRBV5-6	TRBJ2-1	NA	CASSSPLPAASYNEQFF	TGTGCCAGCAGCTCACCCCTGCCAGCGGCCTCCTACAATGAGCAGTTCTTC
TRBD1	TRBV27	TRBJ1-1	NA	CASSHRGMNTEAFF	TGTGCCAGCAGCCACAGGGGGATGAACACTGAAGCTTTCTTT
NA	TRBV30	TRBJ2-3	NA	CAWSVQFEQGFLDTQYF	TGTGCCTGGAGTGTACAATTCGAACAGGGTTTCTTGGATACGCAGTATTTT
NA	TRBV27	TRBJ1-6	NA	CASRSGKSSYNSPLHF	TGTGCCAGCAGGTCGGGCAAGAGCTCCTATAATTCACCCCTCCACTTT
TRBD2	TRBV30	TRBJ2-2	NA	CACPASGRRTGELFF	TGTGCCTGCCCCGCTAGCGGGAGACGCACCGGGGAGCTGTTTTTT
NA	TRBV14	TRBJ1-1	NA	CASSAKRVRPDTEAFF	TGTGCCAGCAGCGCGAAGCGAGTTCGGCCAGACACTGAAGCTTTCTTT
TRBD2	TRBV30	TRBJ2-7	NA	CAWSVGGSAPEQYF	TGTGCCTGGAGTGTAGGCGGGAGCGCTCCCGAGCAGTACTTC
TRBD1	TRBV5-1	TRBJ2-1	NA	CASSLELTGADEQFF	TGCGCCAGCAGCTTGGAATTGACAGGGGCGGATGAGCAGTTCTTC
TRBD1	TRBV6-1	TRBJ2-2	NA	CASSEAMDRGSTGELFF	TGTGCCAGCAGTGAAGCGATGGACAGGGGGAGTACCGGGGAGCTGTTTTTT
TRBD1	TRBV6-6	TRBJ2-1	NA	CASSYPGQGPYNEQFF	TGTGCCAGCAGTTACCCGGGACAGGGACCCTACAATGAGCAGTTCTTC